A single sample gave rise to the 7 T cell receptor beta chains below, sequenced in a study of T cell responses to AZD1222 COVID-19 vaccine. Sequenced by immunoSEQ multiplex PCR; TCRdb stores in-frame clones only, minus some. The sample shows tens of thousands of clones, about nine tenths of them seen only once. Sequenced material: peripheral blood, taken on day 0 of AZD1222 vaccination. The receptors here all came from an adult in good health.

The chain couples TRBV10-2 to TRBJ2-7; a weak D match, TRBD2 (6 bases). V lost 6 bases and J lost 7, with 22 bases in between. This CDR3 region has 15 residues. The germline V gene encodes CDR1 WSHSY and CDR2 SAAADI. The CDR3 DNA reads TGCGCCAGCAGGAAACCGGGACTCCGAATCGTGGAGCAGTACTTC. It encodes CASRKPGLRIVEQYF.

The chain combines TRBV6-5 with TRBJ1-6; the D is unclear. Germline V gives CDR1 MNHEY, CDR2 SVGAGI. V lost 1 base and J lost 2, with 6 bases in between. The CDR3 covers 15 residues. The CDR3 protein is CASSYWAPYNSPLHF. The CDR3 DNA reads TGTGCCAGCAGTTACTGGGCACCCTATAATTCACCCCTCCACTTT.

This clone was counted once. This chain connects TRBV19 to TRBJ1-2; 9 nucleotides align to TRBD1. The CDR3 sequence is 13 residues long. Per the germline V gene, CDR1 is LNHDA and CDR2 is SQIVND (reference sequence). The trim removed 4 bases at V and 7 bases at J, leaving 4 bases unmatched. Written as DNA, the CDR3 is TGTGCCAGTAGTAGCACAGGGGGCAGTGGCTACACCTTC. It specifies CASSSTGGSGYTF.

The rearrangement uses TRBV19 and TRBJ1-2; no definite D call. The CDR3 has 14 residues. V lost 6 bases and J 3 bases, leaving 14 bases between the germline ends. The germline CDR1 and CDR2 sequences are LNHDA and SQIVND (reference sequence). The CDR3 spells CASSSGSRYYGYTF. CDR3 nucleotides: TGTGCCAGTAGCTCCGGAAGCCGGTACTATGGCTACACCTTC.

This chain uses TRBV7-3 with TRBJ1-1; D not resolved. The CDR3 runs to 15 residues. Germline CDR1 and CDR2: SGHTA and FQGTGA. Deletions cut 5 bases from V and 2 bases from J, with 15 bases between. CDR3 region: CASSLWATANTEAFF. CDR3 nucleotides: TGTGCCAGCAGCCTTTGGGCGACGGCTAACACTGAAGCTTTCTTT. The complete variable domain, with remaining parts taken from reference TRBV7-3 and TRBJ1-1, reads GAGVSQTPSNKVTEKGKYVELRCDPISGHTALYWYRQSLGQGPEFLIYFQGTGAADDSGLPNDRFFAVRPEGSVSTLKIQRTERGDSAVYLCASSLWATANTEAFFGQGTRLTVV.

This chain joins TRBV6-4 and TRBJ2-1; D unresolved. The length of the CDR3 is 15 residues. Trimming took off 0 bases at V and 5 bases at J, with 11 bases between the two ends. Germline V gives CDR1 MRHNA, CDR2 SNTAGT. DNA of the CDR3: TGTGCCAGCAGTGACTCGTCTGCCGGCAACAATGAGCAGTTCTTC. Its translation: CASSDSSAGNNEQFF.

The rearrangement links TRBV6-2 or TRBV6-3 to TRBJ2-7; D may be TRBD1 (5 bases). The CDR3 contains 13 residues. Trimming took off 4 bases at V and 0 bases at J, with 7 bases between the two ends. Germline CDR1 reads MNHEY; CDR2 reads SVGEGT. Here the CDR3 DNA reads TGTGCCAGCAGTTTAGGGGACTCCTACGAGCAGTACTTC. Its translation is CASSLGDSYEQYF.